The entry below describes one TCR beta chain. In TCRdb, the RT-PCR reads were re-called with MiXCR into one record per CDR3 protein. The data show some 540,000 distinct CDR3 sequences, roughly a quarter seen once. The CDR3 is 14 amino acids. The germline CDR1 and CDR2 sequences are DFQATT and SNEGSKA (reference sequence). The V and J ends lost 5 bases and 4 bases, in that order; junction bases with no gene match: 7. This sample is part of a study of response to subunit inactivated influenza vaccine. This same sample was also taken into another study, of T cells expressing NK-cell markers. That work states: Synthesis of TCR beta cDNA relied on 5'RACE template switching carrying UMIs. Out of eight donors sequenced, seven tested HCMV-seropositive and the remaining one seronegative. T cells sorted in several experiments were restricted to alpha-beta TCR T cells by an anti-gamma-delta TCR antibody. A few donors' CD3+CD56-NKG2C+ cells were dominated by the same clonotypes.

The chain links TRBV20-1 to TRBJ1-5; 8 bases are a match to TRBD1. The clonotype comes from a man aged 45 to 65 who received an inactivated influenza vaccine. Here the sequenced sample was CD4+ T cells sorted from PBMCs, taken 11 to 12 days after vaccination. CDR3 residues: CSASTGATNQPQHF. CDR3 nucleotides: TGCAGTGCTTCGACAGGGGCTACGAATCAGCCCCAGCATTTT.